Listed below are T cell receptor beta chains from one sample, sequenced in a study of blood T cell repertoires in COVID-19. Measured with immunoSEQ multiplex PCR; TCRdb has only the in-frame clones, and not every one. The data contain 350,000 or so clones, 92% of them seen just once; the ten biggest clones take up approximately 17%. The sample was PBMCs or T cells enriched from blood (not recorded which). Receptors were obtained from a woman aged 25 to 45 who had recovered from COVID-19. Both conserved end residues are part of each CDR3. Fields, in order: clone size, V gene, J gene, D gene, CDR3 DNA, CDR3 protein. D genes are given only for firm matches. Clone size is stated in some rows and not others, as once, few, many or a class when expanded.

-	TRBV7-3	TRBJ2-7	-	TGTGCCAGCAGCCTTAATCAGGGGAGCAACGAGCAGTACTTC	CASSLNQGSNEQYF
-	TRBV27	TRBJ1-2	TRBD1	TGTGCCAGCAGGGTTTCAGGGGGTATGAGTGGCTACACCTTC	CASRVSGGMSGYTF
-	TRBV7-3	TRBJ2-1	TRBD2	TGTGCCAGCAGCACAACCACTAGCGGCTCCTACAATGAGCAGTTCTTC	CASSTTTSGSYNEQFF
-	TRBV9	TRBJ2-4	TRBD2	TGTGCCAGCAGTCCACTAGCGGGAGGAGCCAAAAACATTCAGTACTTC	CASSPLAGGAKNIQYF
-	TRBV7-9	TRBJ2-1	-	TGTGCCGCCCAAGACATCAATGAGCAGTTCTTC	CAAQDINEQFF
-	TRBV18	TRBJ1-4	-	TGTGCCAGCTCACCACGGGCCAGGGAAGGTGAAAAACTGTTTTTT	CASSPRAREGEKLFF
-	TRBV28	TRBJ2-7	-	TGTGCCAGCAGCCCGTCGGCGGGGGCGTTATACGAGCAGTACTTC	CASSPSAGALYEQYF
-	TRBV28	TRBJ1-4	-	TGTGCCAGCGGGCACAAAGTCCTTAATGAAAAACTGTTTTTT	CASGHKVLNEKLFF
-	TRBV11-3	TRBJ2-7	-	TGTGCCAGCAGCTTAGACCCTCGCTCCTACGAGCAGTACTTC	CASSLDPRSYEQYF
-	TRBV19	TRBJ2-1	-	TGTGCCAGTAGTATCTCCGGGGGTAATGAGCAGTTCTTC	CASSISGGNEQFF
-	TRBV19	TRBJ2-1	-	TGTGCCAGTAGTGTTAGCGGCTTGTACAATGAGCAGTTCTTC	CASSVSGLYNEQFF
-	TRBV4-2	TRBJ1-3	TRBD1	TGTGCCAGCAGCCCCCCAGGGGGCGGGTCAGGAAACACCATATATTTT	CASSPPGGGSGNTIYF
once	TRBV6-5	TRBJ2-7	-	TGTGCCAGCCTCACAGGGATTTCCTACGAGCAGTACTTC	CASLTGISYEQYF
-	TRBV2	TRBJ1-1	-	TGTGCCAGCAGTCAGCTAGGCCATGAAGCTTTCTTT	CASSQLGHEAFF
-	TRBV28	TRBJ2-6	-	TGTGCCAGCAGTGCCAGGGTGGGTGGCTCTGGGGCCAACGTCCTGACTTTC	CASSARVGGSGANVLTF
once	TRBV13	TRBJ1-1	-	TGTGCCAGCAGCTTAGGCCTTTCGGGGAACACTGAAGCTTTCTTT	CASSLGLSGNTEAFF
-	TRBV18	TRBJ2-2	TRBD1	TGTGCCAGCCCCTGGAGTGGACAGGGAGAAACCGGGGAGCTGTTTTTT	CASPWSGQGETGELFF
-	TRBV15	TRBJ1-5	-	TGTGCCACCAGCAGAGAGTTGATGGGGCGACATCAGCCCCAGCATTTT	CATSRELMGRHQPQHF
-	TRBV3-1/TRBV3-2	TRBJ1-6	-	TGTGCCAGCAGCCAAGACGTGGGGGGAGGAGCCCTCCACTTT	CASSQDVGGGALHF
-	TRBV13	TRBJ1-2	-	TGTGCCAGCAGCCACAGGGAGAACTATGGCTACACCTTC	CASSHRENYGYTF
-	TRBV11-3	TRBJ2-1	TRBD2	TGTGCCAGCAGCTTAGGGACTAGCTCTTACAATGAGCAGTTCTTC	CASSLGTSSYNEQFF
-	TRBV7-9	TRBJ1-2	-	TGTGCCAGCAGCTTCCCCGCAGGTGACGGCTACACCTTC	CASSFPAGDGYTF
-	TRBV7-3	TRBJ2-1	-	TGTGCCAGCAGCTTAAGCAGGGTCTATGAGCAGTTCTTC	CASSLSRVYEQFF
-	TRBV4-2	TRBJ2-1	TRBD2	TGTGCCAGCAGCCAAGTTACTAGCGGGGATGTCTCCTACAATGAGCAGTTCTTC	CASSQVTSGDVSYNEQFF
-	TRBV19	TRBJ1-5	TRBD1	TGTGCCAGTAGTGACAGGGGGTATCAGCCCCAGCATTTT	CASSDRGYQPQHF
once	TRBV18	TRBJ2-1	TRBD2	TGTGCCAGCTCACCAGGCACGAAATCGGGGGGGAATGAGCAGTTCTTC	CASSPGTKSGGNEQFF
-	TRBV27	TRBJ2-7	TRBD1	TGTGCCAGCAGTTGGGGACAGACCTACGAGCAGTACTTC	CASSWGQTYEQYF
-	TRBV4-1	TRBJ1-3	-	TGCGCCAGCAGCCAAGATTACGTAGCGGGGGCGGGTGGAAACACCATATATTTT	CASSQDYVAGAGGNTIYF
-	TRBV4-3	TRBJ2-7	-	TGCGCCAGCAGCCAAGATGGGAGTTCATCCTACGAGCAGTACTTC	CASSQDGSSSYEQYF
-	TRBV24-1	TRBJ1-5	-	TGTGCCACCATTTTAAGTGCCGGGGTCAGCAATCAGCCCCAGCATTTT	CATILSAGVSNQPQHF
few	TRBV28	TRBJ2-1	TRBD2	TGTGCCAGCAGTAAATTAGCGGGAGCGGTCTACAATGAGCAGTTCTTC	CASSKLAGAVYNEQFF
once	TRBV3-1/TRBV3-2	TRBJ2-7	-	TGTGCCAGCAGCCTCCTCTACGAGCAGTACTTC	CASSLLYEQYF
-	TRBV10-1	TRBJ1-6	-	TGCGCCAGCAGTGAGTGGCAGGTATCCTATAATTCACCCCTCCACTTT	CASSEWQVSYNSPLHF
-	TRBV9	TRBJ2-1	TRBD2	TGTGCCAGCAGCACGGGAGGACCCTCCCTTGAGCAGTTCTTC	CASSTGGPSLEQFF
-	TRBV11-2	TRBJ1-2	-	TGTGCCAGCAGCGCCTTAGGCGTACAGGATGGCTACACCTTC	CASSALGVQDGYTF
-	TRBV19	TRBJ1-1	-	TGTGCCAGGGGGGACATCCAAGCTTTCTTT	CARGDIQAFF
-	TRBV10-3	TRBJ1-2	TRBD1	TGTGCCATCAGTGCAGGACAGGGACCCTTTTATGGCTACACCTTC	CAISAGQGPFYGYTF
-	TRBV28	TRBJ2-1	-	TGTGCCAGCACCCTACGGTGGGGACTTCAAGGGGAGCAGTTCTTC	CASTLRWGLQGEQFF
-	TRBV5-1	TRBJ2-5	TRBD2	TGCGCCAGCAGCTTGGCGGGGGGGGGCCAAGAGACCCAGTACTTC	CASSLAGGGQETQYF
-	TRBV27	TRBJ2-2	TRBD1	TGTGCCAGCAGTTTATCCCATCCAGGGACAGGGGGCAACACCGGGGAGCTGTTTTTT	CASSLSHPGTGGNTGELFF
once	TRBV11-2	TRBJ1-1	-	TGTGCCAGCAGCACGCAAACTAGCGATACTGAAGCTTTCTTT	CASSTQTSDTEAFF
-	TRBV28	TRBJ1-6	TRBD1	TGTGCCAGCAGTAGACAGGGGGATTCACCCCTCCACTTT	CASSRQGDSPLHF
-	TRBV7-2	TRBJ2-3	TRBD2	TGTGCCAGCAGCGCGGGGATACTAGCGGGGGGCACAGATACGCAGTATTTT	CASSAGILAGGTDTQYF
-	TRBV24-1	TRBJ2-3	TRBD2	TGTGCCACCAGTGATTTTAGCGGGAGCACAGATACGCAGTATTTT	CATSDFSGSTDTQYF
-	TRBV10-3	TRBJ1-1	-	TGTGCCATCAGTCCGACGGGAAAAGCAAGTGGCACTGAAGCTTTCTTT	CAISPTGKASGTEAFF
-	TRBV6-4	TRBJ2-2	TRBD1	TGTGCCAGCAAACGGGACAGGGCGTCAGGGGAGCTGTTTTTT	CASKRDRASGELFF
-	TRBV7-9	TRBJ1-1	-	TGTGCCAGCAGCCCGCATCTCTTGTCGGGTCAAACTGAAGCTTTCTTT	CASSPHLLSGQTEAFF
-	TRBV2	TRBJ2-1	TRBD1	TGTGCCAGCAGGGTTACAGGGGCGGGTGAGCAGTTCTTC	CASRVTGAGEQFF
-	TRBV28	TRBJ1-5	-	TGTGCCAGCAGTTTAGGCGGGAGGCAGCCCCAGCATTTT	CASSLGGRQPQHF
-	TRBV27	TRBJ2-1	-	TGTGCCAGCAGTTTATCGCGGGCCCCCCCCCACAATGAGCAGTTCTTC	CASSLSRAPPHNEQFF
-	TRBV12-3/TRBV12-4	TRBJ1-1	-	TGTGCCAGCAGTTTAAGTACCGGTGAAGCTTTCTTT	CASSLSTGEAFF
-	TRBV10-3	TRBJ2-1	TRBD2	TGTGCCATCTCGGGCGGAGCGGGGGGCCTCGACTACAATGAGCAGTTCTTC	CAISGGAGGLDYNEQFF
-	TRBV5-1	TRBJ1-4	-	TGCGCCAGCAGCTTGGGAGGGGGAGCCTATGAAAAACTGTTTTTT	CASSLGGGAYEKLFF